What follows are 2 T cell receptor beta chains derived from one specimen sequenced in a study of cytomegalovirus exposure and HLA in healthy donors (dated by TCRdb to about 2017). Preparation of the library involved the immunoSEQ multiplex PCR assay. TCRdb took over this immuneACCESS table, retaining in-frame rearrangements with V and J assigned. Such tables are incomplete; in checked studies, under half of the missing clones stem from an unresolved V gene, and the remainder is unexplained. This sample gives approximately 240,000 clones in total; around nine tenths of them show up just once. In total, the top ten clones hold more than 0.85% of the sample. Sequencing was performed on PBMCs. These receptor sequences come from a woman between 18 and 29 years old in good health and CMV-seronegative.

The V call is TRBV28, the J call TRBJ1-1; a weak D match, TRBD1 (6 bases). Trimming pared 3 bases from V and 2 bases from J, leaving 10 bases between. Germline values: CDR1 MDHEN, CDR2 SYDVKM. This CDR3 comprises 14 residues. CDR3 nucleotides: TGTGCCAGCAGTTTGGGGGCGGTTAACACTGAAGCTTTCTTT. Translating it yields CASSLGAVNTEAFF.

The V gene is TRBV7-9, the J gene TRBJ1-2; TRBD1 matches 7 bases. Germline V CDR1 and CDR2: SEHNR, FQNEAQ (reference sequence). Trimming cost V 0 bases and J 5 bases; bases outside gene matches: 6. The CDR3 runs 15 residues. The CDR3, as DNA: TGTGCCAGCAGCTTAGCAGGGGGCGCTCCTTATGGCTACACCTTC. Translated: CASSLAGGAPYGYTF.